The 8 T cell receptor beta chains listed next were all sequenced from one sample in a study of T-cell reconstitution after alpha-beta-depleted transplantation in children. The authors prepared the TCRbeta library with unique molecular identifiers. TCRdb reprocessed the PCR reads with MiXCR, giving one entry per CDR3 protein. This sample has roughly 160,000 distinct CDR3 sequences, with approximately 10% found just once. This sample comprised PBMCs, obtained before TCRalphabeta/CD19-depleted stem cell transplant. These receptor sequences come from a boy between 2 and 10 years old with acute myeloid leukemia, due to receive a stem cell transplant.

The table lists this clonotype with many counts. This chain joins TRBV27 and TRBJ2-1, with no clear D. Trimming pared 7 bases from V and 2 bases from J, leaving 21 bases between. This CDR3 contains 17 residues. CDR1 is MNHEY, CDR2 SMNVEV, per germline (reference sequence). The CDR3 loop reads CASTPAITALTYNEQFF. The CDR3 DNA follows: TGTGCCAGCACCCCCGCTATAACGGCCCTCACCTACAATGAGCAGTTCTTC.

This clonotype was counted at least ten times. This chain connects TRBV7-2 to TRBJ2-3; TRBD1 matches 8 bases. The CDR3 has 14 residues. J gave up 1 base and V 6 bases, and 3 bases lay outside the gene matches. Germline CDR1 is SGHTA and CDR2 is FQGNSA. The CDR3 coding sequence is TGTGCCAGCAGTACGGGACAGGGCACAGATACGCAGTATTTT. Its protein product is CASSTGQGTDTQYF.

This clonotype was seen at least ten times. V is TRBV15 and J is TRBJ2-1, with TRBD2 as a possible D gene (5 bases). V was clipped by 0 bases and J by 8 bases, with 11 bases between them. Germline CDR1 LNHNV, CDR2 YYDKDF (reference sequence). This CDR3 comprises 14 residues. The CDR3 protein is CATSRDEGIHEQFF. In DNA, the CDR3 is TGTGCCACCAGCAGAGATGAGGGAATTCATGAGCAGTTCTTC.

This clonotype was counted at least ten times. The chain employs TRBV12-3 or TRBV12-4 and TRBJ2-3; 7 bases line up with TRBD2. V lost 6 bases, J lost 4 bases, and 10 bases stayed unmatched. This CDR3 is 15 amino acids long. The CDR3: CASRQEGGPADTQYF. In nucleotides, the CDR3 is TGTGCCAGCAGACAGGAGGGAGGGCCGGCAGATACGCAGTATTTT.

This clonotype was seen repeatedly, ten times or more. This sequence joins TRBV5-5 and TRBJ1-2; a possible D gene is TRBD1 (6 bases). Trimming removed 4 bases from V and 4 bases from J, with 20 bases in between. This CDR3 region has 16 residues. Germline CDR1 and CDR2: SGHKS and YYEKEE (reference sequence). CDR3 sequence reads: CASSPGHRTDSYGYTF. CDR3 coding DNA: TGTGCCAGCAGCCCTGGCCACCGGACAGACTCCTATGGCTACACCTTC.

In its sample, this clonotype was seen many times. The chain combines TRBV11-2 with TRBJ1-1; perhaps TRBD1 as D (5 bases). Deletions cut 3 bases from V and 4 bases from J, with 18 bases between. CDR3 size: 16 residues. Germline assignment: CDR1 SGHAT and CDR2 FQNNGV. The CDR3 is CASSFARVGVSTEAFF. CDR3 DNA: TGTGCCAGCAGCTTCGCCAGGGTCGGGGTGAGCACTGAAGCTTTCTTT.

There are many counts of this clonotype. CDR3 protein: CSGGPWTGPTYEQYF. The CDR3 nucleotides read TGCAGTGGGGGCCCTTGGACAGGCCCTACCTACGAGCAGTACTTC. V and J are TRBV20-1 and TRBJ2-7; 7 positions match TRBD1. V shed 7 bases and J 2 bases; nucleotides not matched to a gene: 14. The germline V gene encodes CDR1 DFQATT and CDR2 SNEGSKA (reference sequence). The CDR3 has 15 residues.

This clonotype has a count of ten or more. V usage is TRBV4-2 and J usage is TRBJ2-3; D is unresolved. CDR3 size: 15 residues. Germline lookup yields CDR1 LGHNA and CDR2 YNFKEQ. Between the trimmed V and J ends, which lost 0 bases and 2 bases, there was a span of 9 bases. CDR3 nucleotide sequence: TGTGCCAGCAGCCAAGATAGCAGGTTCACAGATACGCAGTATTTT. Its protein is CASSQDSRFTDTQYF.